The 18 T cell receptor beta chains below all came from one sample that was sequenced in a study of blood T cell repertoires in COVID-19. Assay used: immunoSEQ multiplex PCR; TCRdb lists only in-frame clones, some missing. The table includes 200,000 to 300,000 clones, approximately 90% detected once. Material for sequencing was PBMCs or T cells enriched from blood (not recorded which). Receptors were obtained from a woman between 35 and 50 years old with acute COVID-19.

The gene calls are TRBV9 and TRBJ1-2; D is undetermined. This CDR3 is built from 14 residues. Trimming took off 2 bases at V and 5 bases at J, with 13 bases between the two ends. The germline V gene encodes CDR1 SGDLS and CDR2 YYNGEE. CDR3 bases: TGTGCCAGCAGCGTTCTCGGTTCTCCTTATGGCTACACCTTC. Its translation: CASSVLGSPYGYTF.

This rearrangement joins TRBV2 to TRBJ1-5; 7 nucleotides align to TRBD1. CDR1 is SNHLY, CDR2 FYNNEI, per germline. CDR3 length equals 15 residues. V dropped 6 bases and J dropped 4; count of bases not matched to a gene: 9. The CDR3 protein is CASRPGQLGNQPQHF. The CDR3 coding sequence is TGTGCCAGCAGACCGGGACAGTTGGGGAATCAGCCCCAGCATTTT.

As concerns this clone: This sample also contains other DNA sequences that code for the same CDR3. V usage is TRBV3-1 (or the pseudogene TRBV3-2) and J usage is TRBJ2-2; D is perhaps TRBD2 (6 bases). Trimming pared 1 base from V and 5 bases from J, leaving 8 bases between. Germline V gives CDR1 LGHDT, CDR2 YNNKEL (reference sequence). This CDR3 is built from 14 residues. The CDR3 nucleotides read TGTGCCAGCAGCCAAGGGGCGGGAACCGGGGAGCTGTTTTTT. Its translation: CASSQGAGTGELFF.

The chain joins TRBV19 to TRBJ1-2; 8 nucleotides line up with TRBD1. Germline V gives CDR1 LNHDA, CDR2 SQIVND (reference sequence). The CDR3 contains 14 residues. Unmatched junction bases numbered 11, after V lost 7 bases and J lost 7 bases. The CDR3 region has the DNA TGTGCCAGTATAGCAACGGACAGGGCCGGTGGCTACACCTTC. The encoded protein is CASIATDRAGGYTF.

This chain joins TRBV27 and TRBJ2-1, with TRBD1 as a possible D gene (6 bases). The CDR3 totals 18 residues. From germline, CDR1 is MNHEY and CDR2 SMNVEV (reference sequence). The ends were cut back, 5 bases at V and 4 bases at J, with 24 bases in the middle. CDR3 residues: CASSPNTGTTTRYNEQFF. The CDR3 bases are TGTGCCAGCAGTCCCAATACCGGGACAACAACCAGGTACAATGAGCAGTTCTTC.

This sequence joins TRBV6-6 and TRBJ2-5; 7 bases agree with TRBD1. This CDR3 contains 15 residues. The V gene end was trimmed by 0 bases and the J gene end by 5 bases; junction bases not matched to a gene: 6. Germline-derived CDR1 and CDR2 are MNHNY and SVGAGI (reference sequence). The CDR3 coding sequence is TGTGCCAGCAGTTACTCGGGACAGTGGATGGAGACCCAGTACTTC. Its translation: CASSYSGQWMETQYF.

The chain uses TRBV28 and TRBJ1-2; D gene uncertain. The V gene lost 4 bases and the J gene lost 8 bases, with 11 bases spanning the gap. The length of the CDR3 is 12 residues. Germline CDR1 and CDR2: MDHEN and SYDVKM. The DNA for the CDR3 is TGTGCCAGCAGTTCTCGTTGGAGCGGCTACACCTTC. Its protein is CASSSRWSGYTF.

V gene TRBV5-1 combines with J gene TRBJ2-5; 9 bases fit TRBD1. There are 13 residues in the CDR3. V dropped 4 bases and J dropped 6; count of bases not matched to a gene: 4. Germline CDR1 SGHRS, CDR2 YFSETQ. The CDR3 DNA reads TGCGCCAGCAGCGAACAGGGGGCCCAGACCCAGTACTTC. It codes for CASSEQGAQTQYF.

The chain combines TRBV5-1 with TRBJ1-3; 7 nucleotides align to TRBD1. Germline loops: CDR1 SGHRS, CDR2 YFSETQ. After removal of 3 bases from V and 0 bases from J, the junction contained 6 bases not matched to a gene. The CDR3 sequence is 16 residues long. CDR3 in DNA: TGCGCCAGCAGCTCGACAGGGCCCTCCTCTGGAAACACCATATATTTT. This translates into CASSSTGPSSGNTIYF.

This chain uses TRBV2 with TRBJ1-4, with TRBD1 as a possible D gene (5 bases). CDR1 is SNHLY, CDR2 FYNNEI, per germline. Trimming removed 8 bases at V and 4 bases at J, with 20 bases between. The CDR3 has 16 amino acids. The CDR3 DNA sequence: TGTGCCAGCCGCTTCCCTGGGGCAGCAAGTAATGAAAAACTGTTTTTT. This codes for CASRFPGAASNEKLFF. Filled out from reference TRBV2 and TRBJ1-4, the complete variable domain reads EPEVTQTPSHQVTQMGQEVILRCVPISNHLYFYWYRQILGQKVEFLVSFYNNEISEKSEIFDDQFSVERPDGSNFTLKIRSTKLEDSAMYFCASRFPGAASNEKLFFGSGTQLSVL.

The V call is TRBV19, the J call TRBJ2-5; maybe TRBD2 (6 bases). The germline gives CDR1 LNHDA, CDR2 SQIVND (reference sequence). The germline V and J ends were trimmed by 1 base and 5 bases, with 35 bases remaining between them. This CDR3 contains 22 residues. CDR3 sequence reads: CASSIVVCGEASVCGKVETQYF. The CDR3, as DNA: TGTGCCAGTAGTATAGTAGTCTGTGGGGAAGCGAGTGTCTGCGGGAAGGTTGAGACCCAGTACTTC.

The rearrangement uses TRBV28 and TRBJ1-2; perhaps TRBD1 as D (6 bases). V shed 6 bases and J shed 4 bases, with 15 bases lying between them. There are 14 residues in the CDR3. Germline V gene lookup returns CDR1 MDHEN and CDR2 SYDVKM. The CDR3 loop reads CASSTNREGYGYTF. The CDR3 DNA reads as TGTGCCAGCAGCACTAACAGGGAAGGCTATGGCTACACCTTC.

The J gene is TRBJ2-1, the V gene TRBV27, with TRBD2 identical over 11 bases. The ends lost 1 base at V and 8 bases at J; junction bases unmatched: 4. Germline V lookup: CDR1 MNHEY, CDR2 SMNVEV (reference sequence). CDR3 length equals 15 residues. Here the CDR3 reads CASSLFPSGRYEQFF. The CDR3 DNA reads TGTGCCAGCAGTTTATTCCCTAGCGGGAGGTATGAGCAGTTCTTC.

V is TRBV7-9 and J is TRBJ1-5; D is possibly TRBD1 (5 bases). Trimming removed 1 base from V and 15 bases from J, with 13 bases in between. The CDR3 totals 12 residues. Germline CDR1 SEHNR, CDR2 FQNEAQ (reference sequence). In DNA form, the CDR3 reads TGTGCCAGCAGCTTAGAGCGGGGCCTTCCGCATTTT. Amino acids: CASSLERGLPHF.

The chain links TRBV9 to TRBJ2-7; weak D call: TRBD2 (5 bases). The germline CDR1 and CDR2 sequences are SGDLS and YYNGEE. The CDR3 has 15 amino acids. Trimming pared 0 bases from V and 0 bases from J, leaving 10 bases between. CDR3 DNA sequence: TGTGCCAGCAGCGTAGTAGGCGGGCCCTCCTACGAGCAGTACTTC. Protein: CASSVVGGPSYEQYF. The whole variable domain, remainder taken from reference TRBV9 and TRBJ2-7, is DSGVTQTPKHLITATGQRVTLRCSPRSGDLSVYWYQQSLDQGLQFLIQYYNGEERAKGNILERFSAQQFPDLHSELNLSSLELGDSALYFCASSVVGGPSYEQYFGPGTRLTVT.

The V call is TRBV27, the J call TRBJ1-1; TRBD1 might be the D (6 bases). Trimming took 8 bases from V and 5 from J, leaving 12 bases between them. This CDR3 region has 12 residues. Germline CDR1 reads MNHEY; CDR2 reads SMNVEV (reference sequence). CDR3 sequence (DNA): TGTGCCAGCTCAGGGGAGGGAACTGAAGCTTTCTTT. Encoded protein: CASSGEGTEAFF.

This chain connects TRBV5-1 to TRBJ1-1, with D maybe TRBD1 (5 bases). CDR3 length: 14 amino acids. The germline V gene encodes CDR1 SGHRS and CDR2 YFSETQ. Trimming removed 1 base at V and 2 bases at J, with 9 bases between. The CDR3 coding sequence is TGCGCCAGCAGCTTGCTGACAGAAAACACTGAAGCTTTCTTT. Its translation is CASSLLTENTEAFF. The complete variable domain, with remaining parts taken from reference TRBV5-1 and TRBJ1-1, reads KAGVTQTPRYLIKTRGQQVTLSCSPISGHRSVSWYQQTPGQGLQFLFEYFSETQRNKGNFPGRFSGRQFSNSRSEMNVSTLELGDSALYLCASSLLTENTEAFFGQGTRLTVV.

The chain combines TRBV7-2 with TRBJ1-4; TRBD1 might be the D (5 bases). CDR1 is SGHTA and CDR2 is FQGNSA in the germline V gene. This CDR3 contains 14 residues. The V gene lost 5 bases and the J gene lost 7 bases, with 14 bases spanning the gap. CDR3 sequence reads: CASSPQGVVEKLFF. The CDR3 DNA follows: TGTGCCAGCAGCCCGCAGGGTGTTGTTGAAAAACTGTTTTTT.